The rows below give T cell receptor beta chains drawn from one sample of a study of control samples from healthy donors and cancer patients. Assay used: immunoSEQ multiplex PCR; TCRdb lists only in-frame clones, some missing. Altogether some 130,000 clones are present, 90% being singletons, with the ten largest covering about 2.3%. Sequenced: blood. The receptors here all came from a man aged 40-49 years in good health. The conserved cysteine and the conserved F or W are not part of the CDR3 here.

cdr3_aa	v_call	j_call
ASSIDHATSRLWQY	TRBV19	TRBJ2-3
ASSLDRGGELF	TRBV7-8	TRBJ2-2
ASSRTGLTGELF	TRBV3-1/TRBV3-2	TRBJ2-2
ASTGGRTVNTEAF	TRBV6-5	TRBJ1-1
ASSLGAGAAQETQY	TRBV7-6	TRBJ2-5
ATERGTGTEAF	TRBV10-3	TRBJ1-1
ASSLAGPEKLF	TRBV5-6	TRBJ1-4
ASSTDRGNTIY	TRBV7-3	TRBJ1-3
ASSEGPGERNTIY	TRBV6-1	TRBJ1-3
ASSLGVTLETQY	TRBV5-4	TRBJ2-5
ASSWTSGGARDTQY	TRBV5-1	TRBJ2-3
ASSWGDAGNTIY	TRBV5-6	TRBJ1-3
ASSDRRRAKNIQY	TRBV10-2	TRBJ2-4
ASSWTGGDSYNEQF	TRBV5-1	TRBJ2-1
ASSLSARGEKLF	TRBV27	TRBJ1-4
ASSLDNAYEQY	TRBV7-9	TRBJ2-7
ATAGKALSGNTIY	TRBV19	TRBJ1-3
ASSIVGSGTSGANVLT	TRBV19	TRBJ2-6
ASSHSATSTDTQY	TRBV19	TRBJ2-3
ASSLRPGTANNEQF	TRBV7-3	TRBJ2-1